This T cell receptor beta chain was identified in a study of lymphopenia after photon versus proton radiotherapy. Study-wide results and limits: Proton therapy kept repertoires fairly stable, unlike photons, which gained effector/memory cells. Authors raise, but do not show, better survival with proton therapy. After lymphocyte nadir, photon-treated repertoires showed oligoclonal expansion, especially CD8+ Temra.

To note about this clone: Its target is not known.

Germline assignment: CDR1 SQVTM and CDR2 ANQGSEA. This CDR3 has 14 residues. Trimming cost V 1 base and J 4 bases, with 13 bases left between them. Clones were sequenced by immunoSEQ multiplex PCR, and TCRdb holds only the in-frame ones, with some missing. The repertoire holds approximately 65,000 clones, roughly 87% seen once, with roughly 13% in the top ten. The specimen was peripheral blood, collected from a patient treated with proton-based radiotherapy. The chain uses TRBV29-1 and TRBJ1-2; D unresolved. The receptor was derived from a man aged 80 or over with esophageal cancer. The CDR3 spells CSVEVVRESYGYTF. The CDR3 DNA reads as TGCAGCGTTGAAGTAGTGAGGGAATCCTATGGCTACACCTTC.